The 24 T cell receptor beta chains below come from one sample, sequenced in a study of human thymus T cells (dated by TCRdb to the early 2020s). The thymus tissue came from surgical resects taken out during corrective cardiac surgery. Library method: the immunoSEQ multiplex PCR assay. TCRdb carries this immuneACCESS record with in-frame sequences only. Its versions omit some clonotypes, under half of them owing to an unresolved V gene in the studies checked, with the rest unexplained. This sample gives roughly 130,000 clones in total; around 96% of them show up just once. The leading ten clones occupy less than 0.03% of the sample. Sequencing was carried out using thymus tissue. These receptor sequences come from a boy younger than two with a congenital heart defect but otherwise immunologically healthy.

CDR3 nucleotide sequence: TGTGCCAGCAGCCAAGATTTTCTAGGAAACTATGGCTACACCTTC. It codes for CASSQDFLGNYGYTF. The chain has TRBV14 and TRBJ1-2, with D hard to call. The germline CDR1 and CDR2 sequences are SGHDN and FVKESK. The CDR3 contains 15 residues. The V end was cut by 0 bases, the J end by 2 bases, with 10 bases between. Supplemented by reference TRBV14 and TRBJ1-2, the full variable domain reads EAGVTQFPSHSVIEKGQTVTLRCDPISGHDNLYWYRRVMGKEIKFLLHFVKESKQDESGMPNNRFLAERTGGTYSTLKVQPAELEDSGVYFCASSQDFLGNYGYTFGSGTRLTVV.

The chain employs TRBV27 and TRBJ1-2; D may be TRBD1 (5 bases). The ends were cut back, 5 bases at V and 8 bases at J, with 15 bases in the middle. CDR3 size: 13 residues. Germline CDR1 is MNHEY and CDR2 is SMNVEV (reference sequence). The CDR3 DNA follows: TGTGCCAGCAGTGAAGCGGGGCCGGGCGGCTACACCTTC. It yields the protein CASSEAGPGGYTF.

The rearrangement uses TRBV4-3 and TRBJ2-7; TRBD1 agrees at 7 bases. The CDR3 is 14 amino acids. Germline lookup yields CDR1 LGHNA and CDR2 YSLEER. Trimming removed 4 bases from V and 2 bases from J; junction bases left unmatched: 5. Written as DNA, the CDR3 is TGCGCCAGCAGCCCATCGGACAGGACCTACGAGCAGTACTTC. Translated: CASSPSDRTYEQYF.

This clone was seen once. The rearrangement joins TRBV5-1 to TRBJ1-1; D unresolved. Trimming cost V 7 bases and J 1 base, with 14 bases left between them. Germline-derived CDR1 and CDR2 are SGHRS and YFSETQ. This CDR3 has 14 amino acids. The CDR3 DNA reads TGCGCCAGCGGCCCACGGGAAGGGAACACTGAAGCTTTCTTT. Residues: CASGPREGNTEAFF.

The chain has TRBV5-6 and TRBJ2-3; D is possibly TRBD1 or TRBD2 (5 bases each). The length of the CDR3 is 15 residues. Trimming took 4 bases from V and 1 from J, leaving 13 bases between them. Germline V gene sequence: CDR1 SGHDT, CDR2 YYEEEE. For the CDR3, the DNA is TGTGCCAGCAGCGGTGGGACGGGACGCACAGATACGCAGTATTTT. It is translated as CASSGGTGRTDTQYF.

J is TRBJ1-1 and V is TRBV11-2; 7 nucleotides line up with TRBD1. This CDR3 is 12 amino acids long. Losses at the gene ends were 7 bases for V and 7 bases for J; bases not matched to a gene: 6. Germline V gene lookup returns CDR1 SGHAT and CDR2 FQNNGV. CDR3 residues: CASTHDRVEAFF. The CDR3 DNA reads as TGTGCCAGCACGCATGACAGGGTTGAAGCTTTCTTT.

The chain joins TRBV5-1 to TRBJ2-3, with TRBD2 matching 13 bases. The germline gives CDR1 SGHRS, CDR2 YFSETQ. V lost 4 bases and J lost 2; bases outside the gene matches: 7. The CDR3 is 17 residues long. For the CDR3, the DNA is TGCGCCAGCAGCATCGGACTAGCGGGGGACCTCACAGATACGCAGTATTTT. This encodes CASSIGLAGDLTDTQYF.

This clone was counted a single time. The gene calls are TRBV28 and TRBJ2-7, with D unresolved. CDR1 is MDHEN, CDR2 SYDVKM, per germline. There are 14 residues in the CDR3. V lost 4 bases to trimming and J lost 3 bases, with 13 bases between them. Here the CDR3 DNA reads TGTGCCAGCAGTTCGACCGAGAAGCACTACGAGCAGTACTTC. Translating it yields CASSSTEKHYEQYF.

This clone was counted once. V usage is TRBV7-2 and J usage is TRBJ2-3; TRBD2 agrees at 10 bases. CDR1 is SGHTA and CDR2 is FQGNSA in the germline V gene. Losses at the gene ends were 4 bases for V and 2 bases for J; bases not matched to a gene: 9. The CDR3 is 17 residues long. The CDR3 DNA reads as TGTGCCAGCAGCTGTCCTTCACTAGCGGGGCCCACAGATACGCAGTATTTT. Its protein is CASSCPSLAGPTDTQYF.

The chain combines TRBV29-1 with TRBJ2-5, with D unclear. V was shortened by 2 bases and J by 6 bases, with 10 bases between the two germline ends. The germline V gene encodes CDR1 SQVTM and CDR2 ANQGSEA. The CDR3 is made up of 12 amino acids. CDR3 in amino acids: CSVEFPEQTQYF. CDR3 sequence (DNA): TGCAGCGTTGAATTTCCAGAACAGACCCAGTACTTC.

The CDR3 protein is CASTTSPRGDTEAFF. As DNA, the CDR3 is TGTGCCAGCACCACCTCGCCCAGGGGGGACACTGAAGCTTTCTTT. The chain carries TRBV6-5 and TRBJ1-1; 7 positions agree with TRBD1. CDR3 size: 15 residues. The V gene's germline CDR1 is MNHEY and CDR2 SVGAGI. V lost 7 bases, J lost 3 bases, and 11 bases stayed unmatched.

The chain joins TRBV6-1 to TRBJ1-3, with a possible D match to TRBD1 (6 bases). The CDR3 totals 13 residues. Germline V gene sequence: CDR1 MNHNS, CDR2 SASEGT. V was trimmed by 8 bases and J by 0 bases, leaving 8 bases between them. DNA for the CDR3: TGTGCCAGCGTGACAGGCTCTGGAAACACCATATATTTT. Its translation: CASVTGSGNTIYF.

This clone has just one count. The V call is TRBV7-8, the J call TRBJ2-1; 9 bases match TRBD1. CDR1 and CDR2 (germline): SGHVS, FQNEAQ. The CDR3 length is 15 residues. Unmatched junction bases numbered 4, after V lost 4 bases and J lost 3 bases. In DNA, the CDR3 is TGTGCCAGCAGCTGTACAGGGGGCTACTACAATGAGCAGTTCTTC. Translating it yields CASSCTGGYYNEQFF.

The rearrangement joins TRBV6-1 to TRBJ1-2; 10 bases map to TRBD1. J gave up 8 bases and V 5 bases, and 5 bases lay outside the gene matches. This CDR3 comprises 13 residues. The germline gives CDR1 MNHNS, CDR2 SASEGT. The CDR3 reads CASSRQGADGYTF. CDR3 nucleotide sequence: TGTGCCAGCAGTAGACAGGGGGCGGACGGCTACACCTTC.

J is TRBJ1-2 and V is TRBV4-3; possibly TRBD1 for D (6 bases). This CDR3 has 13 amino acids. V was clipped by 5 bases and J by 6 bases, with 13 bases between them. Germline-derived CDR1 and CDR2 are LGHNA and YSLEER. CDR3 in amino acids: CASSLNRAHGYTF. Here the CDR3 DNA reads TGCGCCAGCAGCTTAAACAGGGCTCATGGCTACACCTTC.

V is TRBV28 and J is TRBJ1-4; D is unclear. The CDR3 is 11 residues long. Germline values: CDR1 MDHEN, CDR2 SYDVKM. Trimming shortened V by 4 bases and J by 12 bases, and 9 bases separated the two germline ends. CDR3 amino acids: CASSYGGELFF. In DNA form, the CDR3 reads TGTGCCAGCAGTTATGGAGGAGAACTGTTTTTT.

This clone was seen only a few times. This chain links TRBV10-2 with TRBJ1-1; D ambiguous. CDR3 length equals 14 residues. Between the trimmed V and J ends, which lost 1 base and 1 base, there was a span of 7 bases. Per the germline V gene, CDR1 is WSHSY and CDR2 is SAAADI. The CDR3 loop reads CASSEWLANTEAFF. DNA of the CDR3: TGCGCCAGCAGTGAGTGGCTAGCGAACACTGAAGCTTTCTTT.

This sequence joins TRBV2 and TRBJ2-1; 7 bases align to TRBD1. V trimming: 7 bases; J trimming: 9 bases; junction bases outside the gene matches: 18. CDR1 is SNHLY, CDR2 FYNNEI, per germline. The CDR3 is made up of 16 amino acids. The CDR3 bases are TGTGCCAGCACCGAACGACAGGGCCTATCCCCTCTTGAGCAGTTCTTC. Protein product: CASTERQGLSPLEQFF.

This rearrangement joins TRBV4-3 to TRBJ2-2, with 12 bases that match TRBD2. The CDR3 sequence is 19 residues long. Germline-derived CDR1 and CDR2 are LGHNA and YSLEER. V was clipped by 0 bases and J by 2 bases; unmatched bases: 7. The CDR3 nucleotides are TGCGCCAGCAGCCAAGATACCCTAGCGGGGGGGCCTAACACCGGGGAGCTGTTTTTT. Translated: CASSQDTLAGGPNTGELFF.

The chain has TRBV28 and TRBJ1-5, with D unresolved. In germline, CDR1 is MDHEN, CDR2 SYDVKM. This CDR3 has 11 amino acids. V was shortened by 3 bases and J by 4 bases, with 1 base between the two germline ends. In DNA, the CDR3 is TGTGCCAGCAGTTTTAATCAGCCCCAGCATTTT. Protein sequence: CASSFNQPQHF. The full variable domain, with the rest looked up from reference TRBV28 and TRBJ1-5, is DVKVTQSSRYLVKRTGEKVFLECVQDMDHENMFWYRQDPGLGLRLIYFSYDVKMKEKGDIPEGYSVSREKKERFSLILESASTNQTSMYLCASSFNQPQHFGDGTRLSIL.

The chain uses TRBV4-1 and TRBJ2-1; tentative D call: TRBD2 (6 bases). V dropped 3 bases and J dropped 9 bases, with 18 bases sitting between them. The germline gives CDR1 MGHRA, CDR2 YSYEKL. The CDR3 sequence is 15 residues long. The CDR3 DNA reads as TGCGCCAGCAGCCAGAGGACTGGGGGGTTAGGTGAGCAGTTCTTC. It is translated as CASSQRTGGLGEQFF.

The chain combines TRBV12-5 with TRBJ2-5, with TRBD2 identical over 11 bases. The J segment lost 3 bases and the V segment lost 4 bases, leaving 7 bases of the junction unmatched. The germline V gene encodes CDR1 LGHNT and CDR2 FRNRAP. CDR3 length equals 16 residues. CDR3 sequence: CASGSLMTSGEETQYF. CDR3 nucleotide sequence: TGTGCTAGTGGTTCCCTAATGACTAGCGGGGAAGAGACCCAGTACTTC.

J is TRBJ2-1 and V is TRBV7-2; D remains unclear. The CDR3 runs to 14 residues. Germline loops: CDR1 SGHTA, CDR2 FQGNSA. V dropped 5 bases and J dropped 0 bases, with 8 bases sitting between them. The CDR3 DNA is TGTGCCAGCAGCCCCGGAAGCTCCTACAATGAGCAGTTCTTC. Its translation is CASSPGSSYNEQFF.

V is TRBV5-1 and J is TRBJ2-1; 8 nucleotides line up with TRBD2. V gave up 2 bases and J gave up 5 bases; unmatched junction bases: 3. Germline CDR1 and CDR2: SGHRS and YFSETQ. The CDR3 runs to 14 residues. DNA for the CDR3: TGCGCCAGCAGCTTCGGTAGCGGGGACAATGAGCAGTTCTTC. As protein: CASSFGSGDNEQFF.